These 29 T cell receptor beta chains came from one sample sequenced in a study of blood T cell repertoires in COVID-19. TCRdb's copy holds only in-frame clones and misses some; the assay was immunoSEQ multiplex PCR. The sample shows around 210,000 clones, approximately 80% of them seen only once. The sequenced sample consisted of peripheral blood. The receptors shown here come from an elderly woman with COVID-19, enrolled during active disease.

This clone was observed a handful of times. This rearrangement joins TRBV4-1 to TRBJ2-7; 7 bases are shared with TRBD1. The CDR3 extends over 18 amino acids. The trim removed 0 bases at V and 0 bases at J, leaving 11 bases unmatched. Germline CDR1 is MGHRA and CDR2 is YSYEKL. CDR3 in DNA: TGCGCCAGCAGCCAAGATCCAGGGGGTGCCCTTAGCTCCTACGAGCAGTACTTC. Translated, it gives CASSQDPGGALSSYEQYF.

This chain uses TRBV18 with TRBJ2-1; 15 bases agree with TRBD2. In germline, CDR1 is KGHSH, CDR2 LQKENI. Germline trimming cut 0 bases from V and 8 bases from J; bases unmatched to any gene: 2. The CDR3 runs to 16 residues. The CDR3 coding sequence is TGTGCCAGCTCACCACCGGGACTAGCGGGGGGCGATGAGCAGTTCTTC. Its protein is CASSPPGLAGGDEQFF.

This clone has just a few counts. An end of the junction differs from the germline gene, which may be a read error. The genes are TRBV7-7 and TRBJ2-2, with D maybe TRBD2 (5 bases). Germline CDR1 reads SSHAT; CDR2 reads FNYEAQ (reference sequence). CDR3 length equals 15 residues. Written as DNA, the CDR3 is TGTGCTAGCAGCTTCGAGCGGTTTTCTGGCGGGGAGCTGTTTTTT. It encodes CASSFERFSGGELFF.

The chain joins TRBV19 to TRBJ1-6; D remains unclear. The V end was cut by 9 bases, the J end by 4 bases, with 13 bases between. CDR3 length: 14 residues. Per germline, CDR1 LNHDA and CDR2 SQIVND (reference sequence). The DNA for the CDR3 is TGTGCCAGCAGTGAGACGGGTTATAATTCACCCCTCCACTTT. Protein: CASSETGYNSPLHF.

The chain combines TRBV27 with TRBJ2-2, with 10 bases that match TRBD2. V lost 8 bases and J lost 0; bases outside the gene matches: 6. Germline values: CDR1 MNHEY, CDR2 SMNVEV (reference sequence). The CDR3 sequence is 16 residues long. CDR3 in DNA: TGTGCCAGCTCCCTAGCGGGGGCCACGAACACCGGGGAGCTGTTTTTT. Its protein is CASSLAGATNTGELFF.

CDR3 loop: CASSFGGRFNEQFF. The CDR3 nucleotides read TGTGCCAGCAGTTTCGGCGGGAGGTTTAATGAGCAGTTCTTC. The V gene is TRBV28, the J gene TRBJ2-1; 8 bases map to TRBD2. Unmatched junction bases numbered 5, after V lost 3 bases and J lost 7 bases. Germline V gives CDR1 MDHEN, CDR2 SYDVKM. The CDR3 is 14 amino acids.

The chain links TRBV11-2 to TRBJ1-3, with TRBD1 matching 7 bases. The trim removed 3 bases at V and 10 bases at J, leaving 6 bases unmatched. The CDR3 is 13 residues long. Germline values: CDR1 SGHAT, CDR2 FQNNGV. The CDR3 loop reads CASSFGQGDTIYF. The CDR3 DNA follows: TGTGCCAGCAGCTTCGGGCAGGGGGATACCATATATTTT.

This clone appeared a single time. The V and J genes are TRBV5-1 and TRBJ2-5; 11 nucleotides match TRBD1. J gave up 4 bases and V 5 bases, and 7 bases lay outside the gene matches. Germline assignment: CDR1 SGHRS and CDR2 YFSETQ. The CDR3 runs to 15 residues. The CDR3 here is CASSWGQGGGETQYF. For the CDR3, the DNA is TGCGCCAGCAGTTGGGGACAGGGGGGAGGAGAGACCCAGTACTTC.

This chain connects TRBV6-2 or TRBV6-3 to TRBJ2-6; 7 bases align to TRBD1. The CDR3 is made up of 15 amino acids. Germline V CDR1 and CDR2: MNHEY, SVGEGT. The ends lost 4 bases at V and 0 bases at J; junction bases unmatched: 0. The CDR3 here is CASSSGGSGANVLTF. DNA of the CDR3: TGTGCCAGCAGTTCAGGGGGCTCTGGGGCCAACGTCCTGACTTTC.

The chain recombines TRBV12-3 or TRBV12-4 with TRBJ1-3; D not certain. Trimming cost V 7 bases and J 3 bases, with 10 bases left between them. The CDR3 totals 13 residues. In nucleotides, the CDR3 is TGTGCCAGCAAACGGACTGTTGGAAACACCATATATTTT. As protein: CASKRTVGNTIYF.

This clone was recorded only once. V is TRBV20-1 and J is TRBJ2-7; TRBD1 is a possible D gene (6 bases). Trimming took off 3 bases at V and 6 bases at J, with 18 bases between the two ends. Germline loops: CDR1 DFQATT, CDR2 SNEGSKA (reference sequence). CDR3 length: 14 amino acids. The CDR3 bases are TGCAGTGCTAGTGTGCCACAGGGTGGGGGCGAGCAGTACTTC. It codes for CSASVPQGGGEQYF.

The V and J genes are TRBV5-4 and TRBJ2-5; 9 bases match TRBD2. V lost 4 bases to trimming and J lost 6 bases; unmatched junction nucleotides: 7. Germline CDR1 and CDR2: SGHNT and YYREEE (reference sequence). The CDR3 covers 14 residues. The CDR3, as DNA: TGTGCCAGCAGCCAGGCGGGAGGGCGGCAGACCCAGTACTTC. Its protein is CASSQAGGRQTQYF.

This sequence joins TRBV12-5 and TRBJ2-2, with D uncertain. The CDR3 has 20 residues. Germline-derived CDR1 and CDR2 are LGHNT and FRNRAP. V was pared by 0 bases and J by 7 bases, with 27 bases between. The CDR3 coding sequence is TGTGCTAGTGGTTTGGTACTAAGATATTTGGAATCAGCCCCCCGCGGGGAGCTGTTTTTT. This codes for CASGLVLRYLESAPRGELFF.

A few counts support this clone. V gene TRBV3-1 (or the pseudogene TRBV3-2) combines with J gene TRBJ1-6, with TRBD1 matching over 7 bases. V gave up 4 bases and J gave up 8 bases; unmatched junction bases: 11. The CDR3 contains 16 residues. Germline V gene sequence: CDR1 LGHDT, CDR2 YNNKEL (reference sequence). CDR3 protein: CASSRLPGTAYSPLHF. CDR3 sequence (DNA): TGTGCCAGCAGCCGCCTCCCGGGGACAGCCTATTCACCCCTCCACTTT.

This CDR3 reads CASSEMGPSSYEQYF. The CDR3 coding sequence is TGTGCCAGCAGTGAAATGGGCCCGAGCTCCTACGAGCAGTACTTC. The rearrangement links TRBV2 to TRBJ2-7; D remains unclear. The CDR3 runs 15 residues. Trimming took off 2 bases at V and 0 bases at J, with 11 bases between the two ends. The V gene's germline CDR1 is SNHLY and CDR2 FYNNEI.

The chain has TRBV2 and TRBJ2-3; 10 positions match TRBD2. Germline assignment: CDR1 SNHLY and CDR2 FYNNEI. With V trimmed by 7 bases and J by 4 bases, 2 bases remained unmatched. The CDR3 loop spans 13 amino acids. The CDR3 loop reads CASKAGGPDTQYF. The CDR3 DNA sequence: TGTGCCAGCAAAGCGGGAGGGCCAGATACGCAGTATTTT.

This chain uses TRBV6-6 with TRBJ1-4; 7 positions agree with TRBD1. Germline V gene data show CDR1 as MNHNY and CDR2 as SVGAGI (reference sequence). CDR3 length equals 15 residues. V shed 6 bases and J 6 bases; nucleotides not matched to a gene: 10. The CDR3 DNA reads as TGTGCCAGCAGACCTCTCCGGGACAGAGATGAAAAACTGTTTTTT. It translates to CASRPLRDRDEKLFF.

The table lists this clone with a count of one. The chain has TRBV21-1 and TRBJ2-6; TRBD2 is taken as the D call from the table, unchecked against the DNA. TRBV21-1 is listed as a pseudogene. CDR3 length: 20 amino acids. CDR3 bases: TGTGCCAGCAACCGACTGGGGGCTCTAGCGGACCCCTCTGGGGCCAACGTCCTGACTTTC. Its translation: CASNRLGALADPSGANVLTF.

V gene TRBV7-3 combines with J gene TRBJ1-2; the match to TRBD1 covers 8 bases. The CDR3 length is 15 residues. Trimming cost V 5 bases and J 2 bases; bases outside gene matches: 7. Germline loops: CDR1 SGHTA, CDR2 FQGTGA. This chain's CDR3 is CASSPTRDRNYGYTF. The CDR3, as DNA: TGTGCCAGCAGCCCTACGCGGGACAGGAACTATGGCTACACCTTC.

This clone showed up just once. The CDR3 region has the DNA TGTGCCAGCAGCGACAGGGTCTATGGCTACACCTTC. Its translation is CASSDRVYGYTF. The J gene is TRBJ1-2, the V gene TRBV6-5, with 7 bases fitting TRBD1. Trimming at V came to 6 bases and at J to 4 bases, leaving 2 bases not matched to a gene. The CDR3 loop spans 12 amino acids. CDR1 and CDR2 (germline): MNHEY, SVGAGI.

This rearrangement joins TRBV29-1 to TRBJ1-2; weak D call: TRBD1 (6 bases). CDR1 and CDR2 from the germline V gene are SQVTM and ANQGSEA. V was pared by 6 bases and J by 6 bases, with 14 bases between. The CDR3 is made up of 12 amino acids. The CDR3 sequence is CSVAGQFNGYTF. CDR3 in DNA: TGCAGCGTCGCCGGACAGTTTAATGGCTACACCTTC.

The chain recombines TRBV2 with TRBJ1-2; D remains ambiguous. This CDR3 is built from 12 residues. Germline CDR1 and CDR2: SNHLY and FYNNEI. V was pared by 7 bases and J by 3 bases, with 9 bases between. CDR3 in amino acids: CASTRGDYGYTF. CDR3 nucleotide sequence: TGTGCCAGCACGCGGGGAGACTATGGCTACACCTTC.

Written as DNA, the CDR3 is TGCGCCAGCAGCTTTGAGAGCTCCTACGAGCAGTACTTC. It translates to CASSFESSYEQYF. The chain joins TRBV5-1 to TRBJ2-7; no firm D call. Trimming removed 2 bases from V and 0 bases from J, with 6 bases in between. In germline, CDR1 is SGHRS, CDR2 YFSETQ. The CDR3 is 13 residues long.

This clone was seen a few times. This chain links TRBV5-1 with TRBJ1-1; perhaps TRBD1 as D (5 bases). The CDR3 totals 14 residues. V dropped 0 bases and J dropped 5 bases, with 11 bases sitting between them. CDR1 SGHRS and CDR2 YFSETQ come from the germline V gene. This CDR3 reads CASSLVGVDTEAFF. The CDR3 nucleotides are TGCGCCAGCAGCTTGGTAGGGGTTGATACTGAAGCTTTCTTT.

The chain joins TRBV20-1 to TRBJ1-1; D not certain. The CDR3 length is 15 residues. CDR1 and CDR2 from the germline V gene are DFQATT and SNEGSKA (reference sequence). Trimming left V 3 bases short and J 3 bases short, with 17 bases between. In nucleotides, the CDR3 is TGCAGTGCTAGTCTCTCACAGACCTTTGACACTGAAGCTTTCTTT. Translation gives CSASLSQTFDTEAFF.

This clone was seen a single time. The chain recombines TRBV4-1 with TRBJ1-2; 10 bases fit TRBD1. After removal of 1 base from V and 7 bases from J, the junction contained 9 bases not matched to a gene. Germline loops: CDR1 MGHRA, CDR2 YSYEKL. The CDR3 sequence is 16 residues long. The CDR3 region is CASSQGGPGTGVGYTF. The CDR3 DNA reads as TGCGCCAGCAGCCAAGGCGGTCCCGGGACAGGGGTTGGCTACACCTTC.

The rearrangement uses TRBV19 and TRBJ2-7; D is possibly TRBD1 (6 bases). Germline CDR1 LNHDA, CDR2 SQIVND (reference sequence). CDR3 length: 14 residues. V was pared by 7 bases and J by 2 bases, with 15 bases between. CDR3 amino acids: CASTSTGAPYEQYF. CDR3 bases: TGTGCCAGTACTTCGACAGGCGCCCCCTACGAGCAGTACTTC.

The chain uses TRBV5-1 and TRBJ2-7; D gene ambiguous. Trimming removed 5 bases at V and 7 bases at J, with 16 bases between. There are 13 residues in the CDR3. From germline, CDR1 is SGHRS and CDR2 YFSETQ. CDR3 loop: CASRRDRYVEQYF. CDR3 in DNA: TGCGCCAGCAGGAGAGATCGTTACGTGGAGCAGTACTTC.

V gene TRBV24-1 combines with J gene TRBJ2-1; the D gene is possibly TRBD2 (6 bases). CDR1 and CDR2 from the germline V gene are KGHDR and SFDVKD. The CDR3 covers 15 residues. V lost 9 bases to trimming and J lost 6 bases, with 20 bases between them. CDR3 sequence: CATAPLAGASNEQFF. CDR3 coding DNA: TGTGCCACCGCCCCACTAGCCGGGGCCAGCAATGAGCAGTTCTTC.